This T cell receptor (beta chain) was retrieved from a study of T cell changes during pregnancy in multiple sclerosis. Germline CDR1 and CDR2: MNHNY and SVGAGI (reference sequence). This CDR3 has 13 residues. The V and J ends lost 2 bases and 1 base respectively, with 5 bases between them. The protocol was immunoSEQ multiplex PCR, while the TCRdb copy is restricted to in-frame clones and leaves out a portion. Altogether about 30,000 clones are present, 85% to 95% being singletons, with the ten largest covering around 0.44%. The chain couples TRBV6-6 to TRBJ2-5; the D is unclear. The sample consisted of CD4+ T cells from peripheral blood mononuclear cells, taken after pregnancy. The clonotype originates from a female donor with multiple sclerosis, enrolled in a pregnancy study. CDR3 coding DNA: TGTGCCAGCAGTTACGGCAGCCAAGAGACCCAGTACTTC. This codes for CASSYGSQETQYF.